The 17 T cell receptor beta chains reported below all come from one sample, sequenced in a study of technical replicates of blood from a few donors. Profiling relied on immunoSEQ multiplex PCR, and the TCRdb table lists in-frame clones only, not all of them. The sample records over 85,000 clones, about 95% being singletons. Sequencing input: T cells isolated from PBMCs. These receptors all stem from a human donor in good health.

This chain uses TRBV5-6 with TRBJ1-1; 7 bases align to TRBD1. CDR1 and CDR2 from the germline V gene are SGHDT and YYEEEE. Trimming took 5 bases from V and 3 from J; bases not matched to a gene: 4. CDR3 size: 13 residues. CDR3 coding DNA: TGTGCCAGCAGGCCAGGGGGGTACACTGAAGCTTTCTTT. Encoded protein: CASRPGGYTEAFF.

Written as DNA, the CDR3 is TGTGCCAGCAGCGGAGTAGGACTCTCTGGGGCCAACGTCCTGACTTTC. It specifies CASSGVGLSGANVLTF. The chain carries TRBV9 and TRBJ2-6, with D tentatively TRBD2 (5 bases). V was shortened by 3 bases and J by 0 bases, with 10 bases between the two germline ends. From germline, CDR1 is SGDLS and CDR2 YYNGEE. This CDR3 spans 16 amino acids.

CDR3: CASSFGAGNYGYTF. In nucleotides, the CDR3 is TGTGCCAGCAGTTTTGGAGCAGGGAACTATGGCTACACCTTC. The J gene is TRBJ1-2, the V gene TRBV27; possible D gene TRBD1, 5 bases. The CDR3 is 14 residues long. In germline, CDR1 is MNHEY, CDR2 SMNVEV (reference sequence). V was trimmed by 3 bases and J by 2 bases, leaving 10 bases between them.

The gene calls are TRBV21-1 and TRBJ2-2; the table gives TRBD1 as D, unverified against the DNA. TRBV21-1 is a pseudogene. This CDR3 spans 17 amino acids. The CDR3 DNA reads TGTGCCAGCAGCAAAGCCCCGGGACAAGGTATCGTCGGGGAGCTGTTTTTT. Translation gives CASSKAPGQGIVGELFF.

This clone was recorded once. DNA for the CDR3: TGCAGTGCCCGGTCGGAGGATACGCAGTATTTT. This gives the protein CSARSEDTQYF. V is TRBV20-1 and J is TRBJ2-3; D not resolved. CDR1 is DFQATT, CDR2 SNEGSKA, per germline (reference sequence). Trimming shortened V by 6 bases and J by 6 bases, and 10 bases separated the two germline ends. The CDR3 is made up of 11 amino acids.

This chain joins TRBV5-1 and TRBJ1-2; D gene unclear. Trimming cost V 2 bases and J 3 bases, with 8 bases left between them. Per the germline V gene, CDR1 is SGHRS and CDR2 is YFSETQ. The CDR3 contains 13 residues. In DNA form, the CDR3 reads TGCGCCAGCAGCTTAGTAGCGGACTATGGCTACACCTTC. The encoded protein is CASSLVADYGYTF.

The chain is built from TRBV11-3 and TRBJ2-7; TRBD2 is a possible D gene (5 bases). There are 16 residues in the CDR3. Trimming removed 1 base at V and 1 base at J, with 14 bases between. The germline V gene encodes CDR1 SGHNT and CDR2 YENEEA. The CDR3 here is CASSLAVEGASYEQYF. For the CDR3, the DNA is TGTGCCAGCAGCTTAGCGGTAGAGGGAGCTTCCTACGAGCAGTACTTC.

The CDR3 DNA follows: TGTGCCAGTACCCTTGTTATGCGGGACACCGGGGAGCTGTTTTTT. It specifies CASTLVMRDTGELFF. This rearrangement joins TRBV19 to TRBJ2-2, with TRBD2 as a possible D gene (5 bases). This CDR3 comprises 15 residues. Germline CDR1 reads LNHDA; CDR2 reads SQIVND (reference sequence). With 7 bases removed from V and 3 bases from J, the gap between germline ends came to 15 bases.

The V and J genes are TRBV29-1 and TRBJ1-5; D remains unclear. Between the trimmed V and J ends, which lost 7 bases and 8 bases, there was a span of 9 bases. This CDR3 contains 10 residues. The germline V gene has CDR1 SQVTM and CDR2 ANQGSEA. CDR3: CSAGEKPQHF. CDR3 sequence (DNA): TGCAGCGCTGGGGAGAAGCCCCAGCATTTT.

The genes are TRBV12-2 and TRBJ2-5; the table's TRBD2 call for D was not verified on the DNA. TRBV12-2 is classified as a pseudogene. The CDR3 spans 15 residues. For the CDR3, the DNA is TGTGCAAGTCGCTTAGATCAGACGGAGCAAGAGACCCAGTACTTC. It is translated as CASRLDQTEQETQYF.

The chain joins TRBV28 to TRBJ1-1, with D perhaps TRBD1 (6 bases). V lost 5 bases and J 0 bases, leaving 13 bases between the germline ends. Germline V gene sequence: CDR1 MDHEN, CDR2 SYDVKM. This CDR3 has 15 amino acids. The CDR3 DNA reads TGTGCCAGCAGTCCTAGGGGGTACCTGAACACTGAAGCTTTCTTT. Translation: CASSPRGYLNTEAFF.

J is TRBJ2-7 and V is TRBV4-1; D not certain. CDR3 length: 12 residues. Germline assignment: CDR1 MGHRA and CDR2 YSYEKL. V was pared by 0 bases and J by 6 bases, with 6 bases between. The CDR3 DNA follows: TGCGCCAGCAGCCAAGATAGTGCCGAGCAGTACTTC. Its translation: CASSQDSAEQYF.

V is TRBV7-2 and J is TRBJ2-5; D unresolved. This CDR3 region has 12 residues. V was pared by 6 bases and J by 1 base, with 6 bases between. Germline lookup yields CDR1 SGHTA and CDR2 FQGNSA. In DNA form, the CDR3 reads TGTGCCAGCAGGCCACTCCAAGAGACCCAGTACTTC. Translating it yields CASRPLQETQYF.

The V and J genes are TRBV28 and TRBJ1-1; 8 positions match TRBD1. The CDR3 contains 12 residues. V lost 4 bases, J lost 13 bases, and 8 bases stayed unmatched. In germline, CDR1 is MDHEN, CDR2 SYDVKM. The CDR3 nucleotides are TGTGCCAGCAGTTCTCAGGGGGCTGAGGGTTTCTTT. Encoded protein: CASSSQGAEGFF.

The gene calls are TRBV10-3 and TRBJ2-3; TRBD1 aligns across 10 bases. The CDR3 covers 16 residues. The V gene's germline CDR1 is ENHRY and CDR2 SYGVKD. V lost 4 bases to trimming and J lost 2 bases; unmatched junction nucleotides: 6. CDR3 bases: TGTGCCATCAGTGCTGGGGACAGGGGAGCCACAGATACGCAGTATTTT. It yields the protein CAISAGDRGATDTQYF.

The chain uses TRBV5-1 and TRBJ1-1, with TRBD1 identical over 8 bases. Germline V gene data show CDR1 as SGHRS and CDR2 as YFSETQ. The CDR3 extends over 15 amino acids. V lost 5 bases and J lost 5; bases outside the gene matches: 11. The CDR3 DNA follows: TGCGCCAGCAGAAGAAAGACAGGGGAGGTAACTGAAGCTTTCTTT. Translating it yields CASRRKTGEVTEAFF.

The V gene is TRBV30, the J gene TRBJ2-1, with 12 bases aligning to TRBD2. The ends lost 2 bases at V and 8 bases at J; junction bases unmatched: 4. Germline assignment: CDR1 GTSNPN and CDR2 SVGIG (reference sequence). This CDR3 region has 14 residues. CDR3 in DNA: TGTGCCTGGAGTTCACTAGCGGGAGGATATGAGCAGTTCTTC. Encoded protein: CAWSSLAGGYEQFF.